This TCR beta chain was identified during a study of monozygotic twins with inflammatory bowel disease. CDR3 length: 16 residues. Germline-derived CDR1 and CDR2 are SNHLY and FYNNEI. TCRdb re-analyzed the 5' RACE reads; it lists each CDR3 protein once, without DNA. The table lists 330,000 or so distinct CDR3 sequences. This receptor was taken from a human donor with ulcerative colitis or Crohn's disease, or a healthy co-twin of an affected twin (not recorded which). The rearrangement joins TRBV2 to TRBJ1-1; TCRdb gives TRBD1 as the D gene, but with no DNA this cannot be confirmed. Sequencing was done on a sample of blood. The CDR3 sequence is CAVTTGQNRMNTEAFF.